Listed here is a single TCR beta chain. Its antigen is as yet unknown. This specimen comes from a study of T-cell reconstitution after alpha-beta-depleted transplantation in children. General study findings and limits: One year post-transplant, T-cell counts and diversity were largely derived from T cells produced anew. Several patients had high TCRbeta diversity at day 60; it came from surviving recipient T cells and thymic progenitors. Reportedly, alpha-beta T cells present about two months post-transplant originated from several hundred expanded clones of graft origin.

Between the trimmed V and J ends, which lost 5 bases and 0 bases, there was a span of 13 bases. Per germline, CDR1 PRHDT and CDR2 FYEKMQ (reference sequence). This CDR3 is built from 16 residues. TCRbeta library construction was performed incorporating unique molecular identifiers. In TCRdb, the PCR reads were re-called with MiXCR into one record per CDR3 protein. The data show some 130,000 distinct CDR3 sequences, 8.5% to 10% seen once. Material: PBMCs, mostly from graft donor cells, obtained 180 days after TCRalphabeta/CD19-depleted stem cell transplant. The source of this sequence is a girl in the first two years of life who had a stem cell transplant for combined immunodeficiency, so the T cells may come from the graft donor. The chain uses TRBV13 and TRBJ2-2; no clear D. The CDR3 loop is CASSPREGTNTGELFF. DNA of the CDR3: TGTGCCAGCAGCCCTCGAGAAGGAACGAACACCGGGGAGCTGTTTTTT.